This TCR beta chain was identified during a study of shared clonotypes between healthy human individuals. The method was immunoSEQ multiplex PCR; TCRdb's version includes in-frame clones alone and lacks a portion of them. The data contain some 660,000 clones, 55% to 85% of them singletons. In germline, CDR1 is MNHNS, CDR2 SASEGT. Trimming pared 2 bases from V and 8 bases from J, leaving 12 bases between. The CDR3 loop spans 14 amino acids. The TCR comes from a woman in her twenties or thirties in good health. The rearrangement uses TRBV6-1 and TRBJ1-4, with D unresolved. Input material: memory CD4+ T cells sorted from blood. This sample's subset: CD45RA-negative fraction. The CDR3 DNA reads TGTGCCAGCAGTGAACCCAGCACCCGCGAAAAACTGTTTTTT. This encodes CASSEPSTREKLFF.